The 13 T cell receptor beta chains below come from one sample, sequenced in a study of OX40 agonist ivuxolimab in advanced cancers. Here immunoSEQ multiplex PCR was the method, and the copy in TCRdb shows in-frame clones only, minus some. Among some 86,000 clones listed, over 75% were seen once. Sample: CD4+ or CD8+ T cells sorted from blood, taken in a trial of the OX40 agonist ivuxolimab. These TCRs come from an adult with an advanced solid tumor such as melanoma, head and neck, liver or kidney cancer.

The CDR3 reads CASSRDLYNEQFF. The CDR3 region has the DNA TGCGCCAGCTCCCGGGACCTTTACAATGAGCAGTTCTTC. V and J are TRBV5-1 and TRBJ2-1; possibly TRBD1 or TRBD2 for D (5 bases each). V was trimmed by 7 bases and J by 4 bases, leaving 12 bases between them. Looked up from germline, CDR1 is SGHRS and CDR2 is YFSETQ. The CDR3 has 13 amino acids.

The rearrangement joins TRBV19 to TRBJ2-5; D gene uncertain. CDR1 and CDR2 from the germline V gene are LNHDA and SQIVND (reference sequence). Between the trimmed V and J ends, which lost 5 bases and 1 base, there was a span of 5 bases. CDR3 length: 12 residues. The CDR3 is CASSFRQETQYF. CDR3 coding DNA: TGTGCCAGTAGTTTCCGCCAAGAGACCCAGTACTTC.

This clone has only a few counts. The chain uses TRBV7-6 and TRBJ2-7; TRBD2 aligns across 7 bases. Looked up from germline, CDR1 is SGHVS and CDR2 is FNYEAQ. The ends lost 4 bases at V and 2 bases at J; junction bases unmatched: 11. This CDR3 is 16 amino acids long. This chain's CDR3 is CASSSGSGGSAYEQYF. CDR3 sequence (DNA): TGTGCCAGCAGCTCCGGGTCGGGCGGGAGCGCCTACGAGCAGTACTTC.

The CDR3 reads CASSPQSTTVGNEQFF. The CDR3 DNA follows: TGTGCCAGCAGCCCCCAATCAACAACCGTGGGCAATGAGCAGTTCTTC. The chain joins TRBV9 to TRBJ2-1, with D unclear. V dropped 4 bases and J dropped 6 bases, with 20 bases sitting between them. This CDR3 region has 16 residues. Germline CDR1 is SGDLS and CDR2 is YYNGEE.

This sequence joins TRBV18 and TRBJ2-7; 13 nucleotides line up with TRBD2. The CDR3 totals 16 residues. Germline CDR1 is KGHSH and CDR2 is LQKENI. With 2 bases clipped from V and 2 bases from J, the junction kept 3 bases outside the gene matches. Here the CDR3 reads CASSPRGLAGTYEQYF. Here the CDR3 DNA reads TGTGCCAGCTCACCAAGGGGACTAGCGGGGACCTACGAGCAGTACTTC.

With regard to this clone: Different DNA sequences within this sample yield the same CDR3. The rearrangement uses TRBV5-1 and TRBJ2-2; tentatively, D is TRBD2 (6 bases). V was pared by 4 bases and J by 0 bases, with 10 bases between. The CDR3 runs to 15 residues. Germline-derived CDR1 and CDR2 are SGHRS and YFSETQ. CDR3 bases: TGCGCCAGCAGCCTGCGGGGACCGAACACCGGGGAGCTGTTTTTT. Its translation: CASSLRGPNTGELFF.

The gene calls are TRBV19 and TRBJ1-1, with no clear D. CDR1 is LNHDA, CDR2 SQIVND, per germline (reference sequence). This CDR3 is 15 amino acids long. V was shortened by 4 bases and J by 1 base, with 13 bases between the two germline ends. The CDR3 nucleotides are TGTGCCAGTAGTAGGGTTCCGGAGGGGAACACTGAAGCTTTCTTT. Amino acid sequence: CASSRVPEGNTEAFF.

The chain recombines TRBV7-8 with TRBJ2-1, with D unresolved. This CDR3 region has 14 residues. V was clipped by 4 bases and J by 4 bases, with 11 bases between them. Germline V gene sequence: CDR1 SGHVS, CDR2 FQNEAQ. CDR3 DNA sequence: TGTGCCAGCAGCTGGTCGGGCCAGTACAATGAGCAGTTCTTC. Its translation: CASSWSGQYNEQFF.

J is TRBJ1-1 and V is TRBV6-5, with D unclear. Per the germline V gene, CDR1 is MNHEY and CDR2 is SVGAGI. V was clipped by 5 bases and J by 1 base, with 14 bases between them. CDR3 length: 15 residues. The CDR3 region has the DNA TGTGCCAGCAGTCCCCCCGCACCTGAGAACACTGAAGCTTTCTTT. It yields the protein CASSPPAPENTEAFF.

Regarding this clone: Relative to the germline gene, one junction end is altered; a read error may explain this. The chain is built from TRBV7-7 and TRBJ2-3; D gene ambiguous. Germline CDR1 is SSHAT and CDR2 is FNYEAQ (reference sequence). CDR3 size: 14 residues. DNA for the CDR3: TGTGCTAGCAGCTTAGGAGTAGACACAGATACGCAGTATTTT. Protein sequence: CASSLGVDTDTQYF. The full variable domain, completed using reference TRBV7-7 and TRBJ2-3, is GAGVSQSPRYKVTKRGQDVTLRCDPISSHATLYWYQQALGQGPEFLTYFNYEAQPDKSGLPSDRFSAERPEGSISTLTIQRTEQRDSAMYRCASSLGVDTDTQYFGPGTRLTVL.

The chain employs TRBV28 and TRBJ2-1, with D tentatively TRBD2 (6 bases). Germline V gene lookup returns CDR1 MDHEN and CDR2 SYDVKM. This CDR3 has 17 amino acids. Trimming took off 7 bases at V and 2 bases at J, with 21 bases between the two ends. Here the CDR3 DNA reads TGTGCCAGCATTCGTTATGGGGTGGAGGGGCCCTACAATGAGCAGTTCTTC. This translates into CASIRYGVEGPYNEQFF.

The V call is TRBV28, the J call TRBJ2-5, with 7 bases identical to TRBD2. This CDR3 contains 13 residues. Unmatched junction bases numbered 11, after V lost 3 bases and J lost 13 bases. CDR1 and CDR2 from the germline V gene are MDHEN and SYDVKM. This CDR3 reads CASSLILREGRYF. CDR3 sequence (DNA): TGTGCCAGCAGTTTGATCCTAAGGGAGGGACGGTACTTC.

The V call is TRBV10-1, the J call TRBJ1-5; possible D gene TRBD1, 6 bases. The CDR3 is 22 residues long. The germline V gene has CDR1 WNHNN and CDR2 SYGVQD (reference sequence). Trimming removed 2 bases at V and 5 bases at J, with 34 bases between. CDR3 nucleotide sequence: TGCGCCAGCAGTGAGGTAGGAGGTAAAGGGGCTCCGTTCTTTTGGGGGCATCAGCCCCAGCATTTT. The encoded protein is CASSEVGGKGAPFFWGHQPQHF.